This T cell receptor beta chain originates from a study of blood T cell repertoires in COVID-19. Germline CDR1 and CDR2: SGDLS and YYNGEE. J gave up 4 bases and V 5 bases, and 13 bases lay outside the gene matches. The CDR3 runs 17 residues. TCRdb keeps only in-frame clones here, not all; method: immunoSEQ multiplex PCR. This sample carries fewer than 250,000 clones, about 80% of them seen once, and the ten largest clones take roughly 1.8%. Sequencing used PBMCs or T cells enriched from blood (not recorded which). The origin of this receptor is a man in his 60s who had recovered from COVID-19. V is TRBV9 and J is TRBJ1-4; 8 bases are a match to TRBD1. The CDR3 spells CASSPRLRDRLNEKLFF. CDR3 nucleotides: TGTGCCAGCAGTCCCCGCCTCCGGGACAGGCTTAATGAAAAACTGTTTTTT.